The present entry profiles one T cell receptor beta chain with its context. The record originates from a study of Graves' ophthalmopathy and Graves' hyperthyroidism. Investigators amplified TCR beta CDR3 regions from RNA transcripts. Scientists carried out first-round RT-PCR using HTBI primers and then a second-round multiplex PCR. TCRdb reanalysed the multiplex PCR reads using MiXCR and keeps one entry per CDR3 protein. Among 350,000 or so distinct CDR3 sequences listed, 15% to 20% were seen once. V lost 2 bases and J lost 3, with 10 bases in between. Germline loops: CDR1 SNHLY, CDR2 FYNNEI. The CDR3 runs to 15 residues.

The sequence was collected from an adult man with Graves' ophthalmopathy. The J gene is TRBJ2-2, the V gene TRBV2; D gene unclear. Sequences were obtained from peripheral blood. The CDR3 bases are TGTGCCAGCAGTGAACGGGTCTACTACACCGGGGAGCTGTTTTTT. Encoded protein: CASSERVYYTGELFF.